This T cell receptor (beta chain) originates from a study of T cells in Graves' hyperthyroidism and ophthalmopathy. For the study at large: Peripheral blood collection took place at initial diagnosis, before any treatment.

The study defined stable Graves' hyperthyroidism as no ophthalmopathy progression within 18 months. Researchers barred patients who had uncontrolled infection, other autoimmune disease, pregnancy or lactation. The CDR3 regions of TCR beta were amplified from RNA transcripts. An initial round of RT-PCR targeting the TCR CDR3 relied on the HTBI primer set. In TCRdb, the multiplex PCR reads were re-called with MiXCR into one record per CDR3 protein. The sample holds more than 150,000 distinct CDR3 sequences; about 17% are singletons and the top ten take roughly 28%. The V end was cut by 6 bases, the J end by 6 bases, with 26 bases between. The CDR3 spans 17 residues. Germline CDR1 reads MNHEY; CDR2 reads SVGEGT. The sample holds a few counts of this clonotype.

The V gene is TRBV6-2 or TRBV6-3, the J gene TRBJ1-2; D may be TRBD1 (5 bases). The specimen was blood. The clonotype comes from a woman in her forties or fifties with Graves' hyperthyroidism. The CDR3 DNA reads as TGTGCCAGCAGCCCCCGCTCAGGCCAGGGCCTGCATCATGGCTACACCTTC. This codes for CASSPRSGQGLHHGYTF.